This TCR beta chain comes out of a study of CD8+ T cells in alopecia areata. Findings and limits, study-wide: On tofacitinib, scalp and blood still held many of the expanded lesional clones. More clonal than normal scalp was lesional scalp, particularly alopecia totalis/universalis.

CDR3 length equals 15 residues. The junction had 3 bases not matched to a gene; V was cut back by 3 bases and J by 1 base. CDR1 is SNHLY and CDR2 is FYNNEI in the germline V gene. Isolated RNA was reverse transcribed into cDNA used as the sequencing template. Only in-frame clones appear in the TCRdb table, and some are missing; sequencing was by immunoSEQ multiplex PCR. The table has roughly 70,000 clones, 25% to 35% seen once. About this clone: The target antigen is unknown.

The sample's treatment: oral pan-JAK inhibitor, 5-10 mg twice daily. The source material was CD8+ T cells sorted from blood, sampled at week 4, from a patient treated with tofacitinib. The sequence derives from a human donor with alopecia areata. The V gene is TRBV2, the J gene TRBJ1-5, with 7 bases matching TRBD1. As DNA, the CDR3 is TGTGCCAGCAGTGACGAGACAGGGAGCAATCAGCCCCAGCATTTT. This encodes CASSDETGSNQPQHF.